This TCR beta chain came from a study of blood T cell repertoires in COVID-19 (dated by TCRdb to about 2020). A note on the overall study: The collaborator samples originated in the United States, Italy and Spain and spanned the acute and convalescent phases of COVID-19. The material from the prospective study consisted of cDNA or gDNA derived from T cells, B-cell-depleted T cells, or PBMCs. Sample metadata almost always included a de-identified subject ID, COVID-19 status, age in years and sex. The dataset comprised deeply sampled blood TCRbeta repertoires from subjects exposed to, actively infected with, or recovered from COVID-19. The repertoires were released in a freely available public database meant as a resource for research on the immune response to SARS-CoV-2. Where available, HLA class I and class II types were obtained from metadata supplied by the sample provider rather than from assay-based typing. The samples were drawn from two sources: the first 160 participants of the ongoing ImmuneRACE study, and 1,254 subjects contributed by 6 global collaborators.

Remarks on this clone: Its recognized antigen is unknown. No base-level quality is on record; no much larger clone is a single base apart.

TCRbeta CDR3 regions were amplified from genomic DNA using the immunoSEQ Assay, a bias-controlled multiplex PCR. The paper's data handling went like this. The number of nucleated cells in each sample was estimated from the amplification of reference gene primers within the assay. To quantify the absolute abundance of each unique TCRbeta CDR3 rearrangement, sequence reads were collapsed and filtered. For each sample, productive Simpson clonality was calculated as the square root of Simpson's diversity index across productive rearrangements. TCRdb took over this immuneACCESS table, retaining in-frame rearrangements with V and J assigned. Such tables are incomplete; in checked studies, under half of the missing clones stem from an unresolved V gene, and the remainder is unexplained. V, J and clone size were drawn from that table, and D and trimming were deduced from the DNA. The sample table contains 200,000 to 300,000 clones; only one count was recorded for around 86% of them. The biggest ten clones account for around 10% of the sample.

Another Seattle source contributed samples from volunteer blood donors who had recovered from COVID-19. Each collaborating institution followed its own protocols to collect whole blood in K2EDTA tubes. For TCRbeta analysis, collaborator samples were shipped as frozen whole blood, as isolated PBMCs, or as DNA extracted from either sample type. Taken from cysteine to phenylalanine, the CDR3 has 15 residues. The read is trimmed to its CDR3 DNA, 45 bases read in frame from base 1. Looking up the germline V gene yields CDR1 KGHSH and CDR2 LQKENI. After removal of 1 base from V and 2 bases from J, the junction retains 1 base not matched to a gene. Overall results and qualifications from the work: How much clinical and demographic metadata was included differed by source and by participant, and the metadata was provided uncurated.

The sample was peripheral blood. The chain is encoded by TRBV18 joined to TRBJ2-1, with 8 central nucleotides matching TRBD2. This sequence was found in a man aged 35-49 years who had recovered from COVID-19. The DNA sequence follows: TGTGCCAGCTCACCACAGCGGGGGACCTACAATGAGCAGTTCTTC. It translates as CASSPQRGTYNEQFF.